This T cell receptor (beta chain) originates from a study of vaccination and CD4 T cells after COVID-19 (dated by TCRdb to the early 2020s). At the level of the whole study: Every convalescent patient had a positive nasal swab PCR test for SARS-CoV-2, with mild disease in eight to ten patients and severe disease in one. Each participant got two doses of either the Pfizer-BioNTech BNT162b2 vaccine (n=8) or the Moderna mRNA-1273 vaccine (n=2). Post-COVID blood samples were collected from convalescent patients a median of about 92 days after diagnosis, with a range of about 30 to 180 days. In approximately eleven COVID-19 convalescent patients and a few infection-naive healthy vaccine recipients, the spike-specific CD4+ TCR repertoire before mRNA vaccination was compared with the repertoire after mRNA vaccination. Post-vaccine blood samples were collected a median of approximately 77 days after the second vaccine dose, ranging from about 13 to 250 days. Overlapping spike peptide pools from SARS-CoV-2 and from the common cold coronaviruses HCoV-NL63, HCoV-OC43 and HCoV-229E were used as culture stimuli. As controls, cultures received a CEFX viral epitope pool (the positive control), an HIV-1 Nef peptide pool (the negative control), or no peptide at all. In the convalescent cohort there were six males and four females, among whom were two Hispanic individuals, seven Caucasians, two Asians and one multiracial person. Study-level results and caveats: In convalescent patients, a median roughly 83% of post-vaccine SARS-CoV-2-reactive clones were detected only after vaccination, and vaccine-specific priming was suggested by this finding. Of the vaccine-specific clones found in convalescent patients, nearly all (304 of 307) were mono-reactive for SARS-CoV-2 spike instead of being cross-reactive with common cold coronaviruses. The number of convalescent patients in the study was relatively small, and the study did not examine early timepoints following natural infection. The median number of SARS-CoV-2-reactive clonotypes rose from 20 to 25 after infection to around 40 after vaccination, but the change was not significant.

For this clonotype: No antigen is known for it. It has no much larger one-base neighbor in the sample; base qualities were not kept.

The method was PCR. DNA from cultured CD4+ T cells underwent TCR sequencing with the Oncomine TCR Beta short-read assay at the Johns Hopkins FTIC core. The QIAamp micro DNA kit was used to extract genomic DNA from the cultured CD4+ T cells. Oncomine TCR Beta libraries made from cultured CD4+ T cells were pooled using unique dual indexes and sequenced on an Illumina iSeq 100. In the authors' own workflow: Non-productive sequences were removed, and CDR3s that did not start with C, did not end with F or W, or were shorter than 7 amino acids were discarded. Antigen-specific clonotypes were identified with the MANAFEST web application by comparing peptide-stimulated wells with reference and other culture wells. Positive clones required FDR below 0.05, an odds ratio above 5, and productive frequency above 0.1% in at least two of three replicate wells. Clonotypes that were significantly expanded in both SARS-CoV-2 spike wells and at least one common cold coronavirus spike condition were defined as cross-reactive. Levenshtein distances (stringdist) and unrooted phylogenetic trees (ape) in R version 3.6.1 were used to assess CDR3 homology. The public reads were quality trimmed at Q25 with fastp and then assembled into clones with MiXCR by TCRdb, keeping productive beta chains. Each CDR3 protein gets just one entry, which takes the most common genes and DNA from the rows behind it. TCRdb's processing, not the authors' own work, is the source of the V and J calls. Here the sample has around 17,000 distinct CDR3 sequences; around 45% occur a single time. The ten largest account for around 4.5% of the sample.

From its cysteine to its phenylalanine, the CDR3 spans 14 amino acids. The kept DNA is CDR3 alone, 42 bases in frame from the first base. CDR1 and CDR2, looked up from the germline V gene (reference sequence), are LNHNV and YYDKDF. Trimming takes 0 bases from V and 2 bases from J, and the germline ends sit 7 bases apart. Interpreted using the paper, the treatment or condition label stands for: roughly ten-day PBMC culture with coronavirus spike peptide pools or control peptides (ViraFEST assay). The ViraFEST assay, used in the study, expanded antigen-specific T cells with peptide pools and then identified the expanded clonotypes through TCR sequencing. The convalescent patients' positive SARS-CoV-2 PCR tests were from March to December 2020, which was before the Alpha, Beta and Delta variants emerged in the United States. Two million PBMCs per well were cultured in IMDM with 5% human AB serum and roughly 9.3 IU/ml IL-2, plus 10 ug/ml peptide pools. Half of the culture medium was replaced with fresh IL-2-containing medium on days 3 and 7. CD4+ T cells were isolated after less than twelve days of culture through negative selection using the EasySep CD4+ T cell isolation kit. PBMCs were separated from whole blood using Ficoll-Paque Plus gradient centrifugation and then either used fresh or cryopreserved at -140C. Each culture condition was generally run in triplicate wells.

Source: CD4+ T cells from blood, cultured in vitro, taken before SARS-CoV-2 vaccination. Recombination connected TRBV15 to TRBJ1-1; the D gene is not confidently resolved. The clonotype comes from a human donor who had recovered from COVID-19. The bases read TGTGCCACCAGCAGAGATACGGCTAACACTGAAGCTTTCTTT. It translates to CATSRDTANTEAFF.